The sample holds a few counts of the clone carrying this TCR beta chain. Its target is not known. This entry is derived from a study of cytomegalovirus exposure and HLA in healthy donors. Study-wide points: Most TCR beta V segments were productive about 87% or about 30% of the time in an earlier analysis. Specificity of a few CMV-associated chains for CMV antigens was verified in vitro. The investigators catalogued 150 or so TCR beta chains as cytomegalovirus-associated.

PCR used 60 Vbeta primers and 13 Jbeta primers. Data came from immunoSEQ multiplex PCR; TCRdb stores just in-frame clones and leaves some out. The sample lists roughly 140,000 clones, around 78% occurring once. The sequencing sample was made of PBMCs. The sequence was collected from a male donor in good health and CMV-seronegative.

CDR3 protein: CAIRGDRGNYEQYF. The CDR3 DNA follows: TGTGCCATCAGGGGGGACAGGGGAAACTACGAGCAGTACTTC. The chain joins TRBV10-3 to TRBJ2-7, with TRBD1 identical over 10 bases. Germline V gene sequence: CDR1 ENHRY, CDR2 SYGVKD. With 6 bases clipped from V and 3 bases from J, the junction kept 5 bases outside the gene matches. The CDR3 consists of 14 residues.